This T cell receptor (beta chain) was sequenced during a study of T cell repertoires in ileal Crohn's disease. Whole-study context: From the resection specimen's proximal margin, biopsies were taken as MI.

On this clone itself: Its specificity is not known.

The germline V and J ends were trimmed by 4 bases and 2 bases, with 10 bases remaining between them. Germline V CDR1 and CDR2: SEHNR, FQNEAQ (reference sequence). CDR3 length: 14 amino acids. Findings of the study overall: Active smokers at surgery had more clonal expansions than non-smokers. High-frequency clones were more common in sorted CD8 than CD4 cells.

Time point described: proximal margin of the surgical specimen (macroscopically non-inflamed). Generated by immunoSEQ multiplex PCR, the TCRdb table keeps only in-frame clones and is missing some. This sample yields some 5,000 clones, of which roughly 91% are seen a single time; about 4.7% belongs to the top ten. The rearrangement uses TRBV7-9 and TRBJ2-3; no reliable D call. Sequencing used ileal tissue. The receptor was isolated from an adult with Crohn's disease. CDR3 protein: CASSSYDYTDTQYF. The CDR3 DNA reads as TGTGCCAGCAGCTCCTACGATTACACAGATACGCAGTATTTT.